One sample yielded the 14 T cell receptor beta chains listed below, sequenced in a study of blood T cells in healthy people across ages. A second PCR, run for about 7 to 11 cycles, used a sample-barcoded 5' primer plus a J-beta primer mix. One entry per CDR3 protein, called by TCRdb with MiXCR from the 5' RACE reads. The data contain fewer than 900,000 distinct CDR3 sequences, approximately 50% of them singletons. The specimen was blood. These receptors were taken from a woman aged 55-70 years in good health.

This clonotype was seen repeatedly, ten times or more. V gene TRBV29-1 combines with J gene TRBJ2-4, with D uncertain. Trimming pared 6 bases from V and 8 bases from J, leaving 17 bases between. CDR1 and CDR2 (germline): SQVTM, ANQGSEA. The CDR3 has 13 residues. The CDR3 DNA follows: TGCAGCGTCGGATCAGGTTACCAGGACATTCAGTACTTC. Residues: CSVGSGYQDIQYF.

The chain couples TRBV7-9 to TRBJ2-3; no clear D gene. The CDR3 has 13 residues. Germline-derived CDR1 and CDR2 are SEHNR and FQNEAQ (reference sequence). V lost 1 base and J lost 5, with 7 bases in between. The CDR3 loop reads CASSLGELDTQYF. The CDR3, as DNA: TGTGCCAGCAGCTTAGGGGAACTAGATACGCAGTATTTT.

This chain joins TRBV4-3 and TRBJ2-1, with 8 bases lining up with TRBD2. After removal of 0 bases from V and 9 bases from J, the junction contained 19 bases not matched to a gene. CDR3 length: 19 residues. Germline V gene data show CDR1 as LGHNA and CDR2 as YSLEER. CDR3 bases: TGCGCCAGCAGCCAAGATTTTCTTGTCTGGGCGGGAGGTTCGGTTGAGCAGTTCTTC. It is translated as CASSQDFLVWAGGSVEQFF.

The chain uses TRBV27 and TRBJ2-1; weak D call: TRBD1 (5 bases). Germline loops: CDR1 MNHEY, CDR2 SMNVEV (reference sequence). V shed 5 bases and J shed 0 bases, with 14 bases lying between them. This CDR3 is 16 amino acids long. CDR3 in amino acids: CASSLTGFGSYNEQFF. The CDR3 DNA follows: TGTGCCAGCAGTCTAACAGGTTTCGGCTCCTACAATGAGCAGTTCTTC.

The chain carries TRBV20-1 and TRBJ2-1; 7 bases fit TRBD2. This CDR3 region has 13 residues. Trimming took 3 bases from V and 5 from J; bases not matched to a gene: 4. CDR1 is DFQATT and CDR2 is SNEGSKA in the germline V gene (reference sequence). CDR3 DNA: TGCAGTGCTAGTGGGGAGGGCAACAATGAGCAGTTCTTC. Its translation: CSASGEGNNEQFF.

The J gene is TRBJ1-2, the V gene TRBV29-1; no firm D call. Germline V lookup: CDR1 SQVTM, CDR2 ANQGSEA. The germline V and J ends were trimmed by 4 bases and 2 bases, with 8 bases remaining between them. The CDR3 has 12 residues. In DNA, the CDR3 is TGCAGCGTTGGGGGTCTCAACTATGGCTACACCTTC. The encoded protein is CSVGGLNYGYTF.

The chain combines TRBV7-2 with TRBJ2-3; D ambiguous. Germline CDR1 is SGHTA and CDR2 is FQGNSA. The CDR3 sequence is 13 residues long. The V end lost 5 bases, the J end lost 0 bases, and 6 bases lay between the germline ends. This CDR3 reads CASSRESTDTQYF. In DNA form, the CDR3 reads TGTGCCAGCAGCCGCGAGAGCACAGATACGCAGTATTTT.

With regard to this clonotype: The conserved phenylalanine or tryptophan normally closing the CDR3 is absent here, so this likely arose from a read error. V gene TRBV29-1 combines with J gene TRBJ2-5; D might be TRBD2 (6 bases). The CDR3 length is 13 residues. Trimming stripped 7 bases from V and 2 bases from J, with 14 bases between. CDR1 SQVTM and CDR2 ANQGSEA come from the germline V gene. Here the CDR3 reads CSGSGRIQETQYS. In nucleotides, the CDR3 is TGCAGCGGGTCAGGGAGGATACAAGAGACCCAGTACTCC.

The chain couples TRBV29-1 to TRBJ2-3; 7 bases are shared with TRBD2. After removal of 7 bases from V and 2 bases from J, the junction contained 9 bases not matched to a gene. CDR3 size: 14 residues. Germline V gene data show CDR1 as SQVTM and CDR2 as ANQGSEA. Here the CDR3 reads CSAHTSESTDTQYF. CDR3 in DNA: TGCAGCGCACATACTAGCGAGTCCACAGATACGCAGTATTTT.

This clonotype was picked up a small number of times. The chain is built from TRBV29-1 and TRBJ1-2, with 10 bases matching TRBD1. The CDR3 loop spans 14 amino acids. Germline V lookup: CDR1 SQVTM, CDR2 ANQGSEA. V trimming: 6 bases; J trimming: 4 bases; junction bases outside the gene matches: 8. CDR3 sequence reads: CSVDRDRGSYGYTF. The DNA for the CDR3 is TGCAGCGTAGACCGGGACAGGGGAAGCTATGGCTACACCTTC.

The chain employs TRBV29-1 and TRBJ2-7; a weak D match, TRBD1 (8 bases). The CDR3 consists of 12 residues. The germline V gene has CDR1 SQVTM and CDR2 ANQGSEA. Trimming stripped 5 bases from V and 7 bases from J, with 15 bases between. CDR3 in DNA: TGCAGCGTTATGACAGGGGAGGGTGAGCAGTACTTC. Translation: CSVMTGEGEQYF.

With regard to this clonotype: This may be a read error: a much more frequent sequence differs by one nucleotide. This sequence joins TRBV7-2 and TRBJ2-1; possibly TRBD1 or TRBD2 for D (5 bases each). The J call is doubtful: the DNA matches TRBJ2-7 better. Germline assignment: CDR1 SGHTA and CDR2 FQGNSA. The CDR3 extends over 14 amino acids. The CDR3 DNA reads TGTGCCAGCAGCCGTGGGGGATCCTACAATGAGCAGTACTTC. As protein: CASSRGGSYNEQYF.

Details on this clonotype: At one boundary the junction diverges from the germline segment, which might be a read error. V and J are TRBV25-1 and TRBJ2-1; unclear D gene. The CDR3 covers 15 residues. Germline CDR1 and CDR2: MGHDK and SYGVNS. The CDR3 region is CASSESGPGYNERFF. In DNA form, the CDR3 reads TGTGCCAGCAGTGAATCAGGACCAGGATACAATGAGCGGTTCTTC.

The chain has TRBV20-1 and TRBJ1-2; 7 bases agree with TRBD1. Looked up from germline, CDR1 is DFQATT and CDR2 is SNEGSKA (reference sequence). The CDR3 consists of 12 residues. With V trimmed by 6 bases and J by 2 bases, 3 bases remained unmatched. The CDR3 DNA is TGCAGTGCCGCAGGGGGGAACTATGGCTACACCTTC. Translated: CSAAGGNYGYTF.